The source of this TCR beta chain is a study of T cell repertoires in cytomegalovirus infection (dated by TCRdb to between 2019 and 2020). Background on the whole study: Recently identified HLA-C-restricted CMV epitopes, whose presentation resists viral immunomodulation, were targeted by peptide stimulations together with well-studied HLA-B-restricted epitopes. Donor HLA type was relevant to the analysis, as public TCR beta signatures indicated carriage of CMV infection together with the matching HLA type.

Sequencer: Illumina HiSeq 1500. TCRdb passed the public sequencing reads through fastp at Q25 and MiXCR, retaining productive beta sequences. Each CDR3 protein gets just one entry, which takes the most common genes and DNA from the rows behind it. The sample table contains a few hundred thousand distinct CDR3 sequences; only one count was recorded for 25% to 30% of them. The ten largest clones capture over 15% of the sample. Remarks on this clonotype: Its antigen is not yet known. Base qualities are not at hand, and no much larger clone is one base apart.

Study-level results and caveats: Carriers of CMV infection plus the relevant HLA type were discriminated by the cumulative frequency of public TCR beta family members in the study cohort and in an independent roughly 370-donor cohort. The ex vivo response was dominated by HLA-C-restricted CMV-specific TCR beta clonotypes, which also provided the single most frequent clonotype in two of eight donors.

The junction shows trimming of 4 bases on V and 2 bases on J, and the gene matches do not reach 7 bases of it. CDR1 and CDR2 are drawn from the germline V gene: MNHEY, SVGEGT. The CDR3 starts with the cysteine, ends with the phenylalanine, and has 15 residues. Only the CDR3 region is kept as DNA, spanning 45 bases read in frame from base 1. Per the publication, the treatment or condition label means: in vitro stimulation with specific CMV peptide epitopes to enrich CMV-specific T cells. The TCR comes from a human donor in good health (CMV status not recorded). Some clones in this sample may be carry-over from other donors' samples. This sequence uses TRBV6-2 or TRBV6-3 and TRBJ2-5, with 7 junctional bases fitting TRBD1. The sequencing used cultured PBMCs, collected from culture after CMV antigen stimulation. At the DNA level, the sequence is TGTGCCAGCAGTTTCCCGGGACAGCTTCAAGAGACCCAGTACTTC. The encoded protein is CASSFPGQLQETQYF.